This T cell receptor (beta chain) appears in the sequencing data of a study of blood T cell repertoires in COVID-19 (dated by TCRdb to the early 2020s). Notes on the research overall: Samples covering the acute and convalescent phases of COVID-19 were provided by collaborators in the United States, Italy and Spain. Where available, HLA class I and class II types were obtained from metadata supplied by the sample provider rather than from assay-based typing. A de-identified subject ID, COVID-19 status, age in years and sex were almost always included in the sample metadata. The material from the prospective study consisted of cDNA or gDNA derived from T cells, B-cell-depleted T cells, or PBMCs. The repertoires were released in a freely available public database meant as a resource for research on the immune response to SARS-CoV-2. The dataset comprised deeply sampled blood TCRbeta repertoires from subjects exposed to, actively infected with, or recovered from COVID-19. Samples came from the ongoing ImmuneRACE study (first 160 participants) plus 1,254 subjects from 6 global collaborators. Beyond this particular receptor, the publication reports: How much clinical and demographic metadata was included differed by source and by participant, and the metadata was provided uncurated.

Each collaborating institution followed its own protocols to collect whole blood in K2EDTA tubes. For TCRbeta analysis, collaborators shipped samples in one of three forms: frozen whole blood, isolated PBMCs, or DNA extracted from either of those sample types. The CDR3 has 18 amino acids, counting the end cysteine and phenylalanine. CDR3 DNA only is kept here, 54 bases in frame from base 1. For this chain, trimming is 3 bases at the V end and 1 base at the J end, and the number of junction bases without a gene match is 13. CDR1 and CDR2 were assigned from the germline V gene as KGHSH and LQKENI. A note on this clone: The specificity of this receptor is unknown. Within one base of it there is no much larger clone, and no base qualities were kept.

TCRbeta CDR3 regions were amplified from genomic DNA using the immunoSEQ Assay, a bias-controlled multiplex PCR. The authors' pipeline ran thus. Nucleated cell counts per sample were estimated from amplification of reference gene primers within the assay. To quantify the absolute abundance of each unique TCRbeta CDR3 rearrangement, sequence reads were collapsed and filtered. For each sample, productive Simpson clonality was calculated by taking the square root of Simpson's diversity index across productive rearrangements. What TCRdb holds here is the immuneACCESS table cut down to in-frame rearrangements. Part of the clones is not present; checked against another copy, under half of the missing clones reflect an unresolved V gene, and the others are unexplained. V and J calls and clone size are given by that table; D and trimming were obtained from the DNA. This sample gives around 180,000 clones in total; 80% to 90% of them show up just once. The ten most abundant clones make up over 9.5% of the sample.

The chain is made from TRBV18 and TRBJ1-1; TRBD1 fits 8 bases in the junction. The sample taken for sequencing was peripheral blood. This clonotype was sampled from a human donor with active or convalescent COVID-19. The donor label of this sample is uncertain. The CDR3 here reads CASSPTRQGTGTNTEAFF. The nucleotide sequence reads as follows: TGTGCCAGCTCACCCACGAGGCAAGGGACAGGTACGAACACTGAAGCTTTCTTT.